This T cell receptor beta chain is drawn from a study of T cell repertoires in cytomegalovirus infection. Study-wide background: Used in the study were CMV epitopes, some recently identified and HLA-C-restricted, others well-studied and HLA-B-restricted. Signatures in public TCR beta sequences pointed to both CMV infection and matching HLA type.

In regard to this clonotype: Its antigen is unidentified.

Findings of the study overall: Dominating the ex vivo response were HLA-C-restricted CMV-specific TCR beta clonotypes. Accumulated public TCR beta family frequency recognized individuals carrying CMV together with the relevant HLA.

In TCRdb, the reads were re-called with MiXCR into one record per CDR3 protein. The sample lists 300,000 to 400,000 distinct CDR3 sequences, 25% to 30% occurring once. The CDR3 has 16 amino acids. V gave up 4 bases and J gave up 0 bases, with 13 bases separating them. Looked up from germline, CDR1 is SGHNT and CDR2 is YYREEE (reference sequence). The source of this sequence is a human donor in good health (CMV status not recorded). Some clones in this sample may be carry-over from other donors' samples. Sequences were derived from cultured PBMCs, sampled from culture after CMV antigen stimulation. The V and J genes are TRBV5-4 and TRBJ1-4; D is perhaps TRBD1 (6 bases). The CDR3 sequence is CASSAGQRSTNEKLFF. CDR3 coding DNA: TGTGCCAGCAGCGCAGGACAGCGATCAACTAATGAAAAACTGTTTTTT.